This T cell receptor (beta chain) was captured by sequencing in a study of T cells in Graves' hyperthyroidism and ophthalmopathy. Amplification targeted TCR beta CDR3 regions from RNA transcripts. TCR CDR3 underwent first-round RT-PCR with the HTBI primer set. TCRdb ran MiXCR on the multiplex PCR reads and lists one entry per CDR3 protein. This table holds around 520,000 distinct CDR3 sequences, 12% to 15% found once. To note about this clonotype: Its antigen is not known.

The germline CDR1 and CDR2 sequences are SGHRS and YFSETQ. This CDR3 region has 14 residues. The V gene lost 5 bases and the J gene lost 1 base, with 9 bases spanning the gap. General study results and limits: Researchers found most expanded thyroid clonotypes above 0.001 in blood as well.

This chain uses TRBV5-1 with TRBJ2-2, with a weak D call TRBD2 (5 bases). Sample: blood. The source is a woman in her thirties or forties with Graves' hyperthyroidism. The CDR3 is CASSPGENTGELFF. CDR3 sequence (DNA): TGCGCCAGCAGTCCCGGGGAGAACACCGGGGAGCTGTTTTTT.